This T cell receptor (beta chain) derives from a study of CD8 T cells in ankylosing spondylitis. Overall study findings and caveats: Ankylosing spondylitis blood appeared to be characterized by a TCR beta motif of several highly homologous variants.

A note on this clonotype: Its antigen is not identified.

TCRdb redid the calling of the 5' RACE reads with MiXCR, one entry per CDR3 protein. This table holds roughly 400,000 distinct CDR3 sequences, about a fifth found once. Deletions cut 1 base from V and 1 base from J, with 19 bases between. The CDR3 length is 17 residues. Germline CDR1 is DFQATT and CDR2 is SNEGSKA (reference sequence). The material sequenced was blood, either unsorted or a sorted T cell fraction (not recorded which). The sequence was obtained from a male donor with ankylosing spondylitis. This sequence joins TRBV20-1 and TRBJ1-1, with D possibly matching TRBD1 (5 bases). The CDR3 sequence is CSARVPGREVRNTEAFF. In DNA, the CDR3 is TGCAGTGCTAGAGTTCCTGGCAGGGAAGTCCGGAACACTGAAGCTTTCTTT.